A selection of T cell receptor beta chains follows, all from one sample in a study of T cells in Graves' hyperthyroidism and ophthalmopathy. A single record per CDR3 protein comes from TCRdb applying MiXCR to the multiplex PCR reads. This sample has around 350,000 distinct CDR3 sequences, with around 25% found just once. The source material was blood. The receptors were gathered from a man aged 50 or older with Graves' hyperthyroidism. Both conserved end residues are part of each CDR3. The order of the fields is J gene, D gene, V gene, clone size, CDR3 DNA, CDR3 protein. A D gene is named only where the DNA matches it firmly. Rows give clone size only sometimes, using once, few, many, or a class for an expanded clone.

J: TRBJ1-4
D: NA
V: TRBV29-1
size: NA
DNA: TGCAGCGTTGACCCGCAGGGAGAAGGTAGACTGTTTTTT
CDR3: CSVDPQGEGRLFF

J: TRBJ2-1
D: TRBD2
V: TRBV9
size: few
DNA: TGTGCCAGCAGCCCAGGTTCGGGACTAGCCACCAATGAGCAGTTCTTC
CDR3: CASSPGSGLATNEQFF

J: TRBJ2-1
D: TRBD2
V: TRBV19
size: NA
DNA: TGTGCCAGTAGTAACCGCGGGAGGAGTTCTTCCAATGAGCAGTTCTTC
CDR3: CASSNRGRSSSNEQFF

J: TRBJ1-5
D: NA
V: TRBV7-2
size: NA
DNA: TGTGCCAGCAGCTGGACAATCGCTCAGCCCCAGCATTTT
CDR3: CASSWTIAQPQHF

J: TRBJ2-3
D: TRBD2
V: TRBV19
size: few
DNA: TGTGCCAGTAGTCCGGGAGGAGGAGATACGCAGTATTTT
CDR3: CASSPGGGDTQYF

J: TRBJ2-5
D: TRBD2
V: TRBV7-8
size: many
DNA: TGTGCCAGCAGCGACGGACTAGCGGGAGGTGGAGAGACCCAGTACTTC
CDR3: CASSDGLAGGGETQYF

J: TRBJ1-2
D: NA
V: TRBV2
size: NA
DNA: TGTGCCAGCAGTGGGGCAGACGCGACTTCCTATGGCTACACCTTC
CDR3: CASSGADATSYGYTF

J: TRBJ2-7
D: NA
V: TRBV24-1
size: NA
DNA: TGTGCCACGGCCCGGGGCGGCTCCTACGAGCAGTACTTC
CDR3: CATARGGSYEQYF

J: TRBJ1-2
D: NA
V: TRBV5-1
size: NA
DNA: TGCGCCAGCAGCTTAGCAGGGACCCCTAACTATGGCTACACCTTC
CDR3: CASSLAGTPNYGYTF

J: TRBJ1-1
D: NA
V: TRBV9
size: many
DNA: TGTGCCAGCAGCGCGTCAGGCCCGAACACTGAAGCTTTCTTT
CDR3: CASSASGPNTEAFF

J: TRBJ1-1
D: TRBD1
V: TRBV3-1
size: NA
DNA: TGTGCCAGCAGCGACAGGGGCGTTGAAGCTTTCTTT
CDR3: CASSDRGVEAFF

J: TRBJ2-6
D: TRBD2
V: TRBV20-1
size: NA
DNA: TGCAGTGCTAGATCTCTAGCGGGAGCCCTCACTGGGGCCAACGTCCTGACTTTC
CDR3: CSARSLAGALTGANVLTF

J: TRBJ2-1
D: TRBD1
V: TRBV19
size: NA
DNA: TGTGCCAGTAGTATGGGGTCCGGGACAGGGGTAGGCTCCTACAATGAGCAGTTCTTC
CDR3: CASSMGSGTGVGSYNEQFF

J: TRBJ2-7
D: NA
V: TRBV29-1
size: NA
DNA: TGCAGCGTGGAAGGACAGACCTACGAGCAGTACTTC
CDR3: CSVEGQTYEQYF

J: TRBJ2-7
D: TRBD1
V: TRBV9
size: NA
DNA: TGTGCCAGCAGCGGTGAGACAGGGTTTGGCGAGCAGTACTTC
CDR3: CASSGETGFGEQYF

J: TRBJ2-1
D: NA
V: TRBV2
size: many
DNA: TGTGCCAGCAGTGAAAGCGCGTCCAACTACAATGAGCAGTTCTTC
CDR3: CASSESASNYNEQFF

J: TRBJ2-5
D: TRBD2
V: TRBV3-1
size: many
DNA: TGTGCCAGCAGCCAAGTGCATACGGGAGGACGGGAGACCCAGTACTTC
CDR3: CASSQVHTGGRETQYF

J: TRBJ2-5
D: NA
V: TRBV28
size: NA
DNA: TGTGCCAGCAGTTTAAGGTCCCAAGAGACCCAGTACTTC
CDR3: CASSLRSQETQYF

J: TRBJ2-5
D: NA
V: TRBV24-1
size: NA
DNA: TGTGCCACCAGTGGACACAGGGCCGGTGAGACCCAGTACTTC
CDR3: CATSGHRAGETQYF

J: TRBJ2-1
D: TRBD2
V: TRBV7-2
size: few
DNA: TGTGCCAGCAGCTTAGACGCTCGAATGGCGGGAGGTGTCAATGAGCAGTTCTTC
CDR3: CASSLDARMAGGVNEQFF

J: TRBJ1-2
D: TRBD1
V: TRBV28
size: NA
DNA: TGTGCCTGCAGGGGGGTAGTCTATGGCTACACCTTC
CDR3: CACRGVVYGYTF

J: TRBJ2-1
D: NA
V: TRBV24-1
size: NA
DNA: TGTGCCACCAGTGACAGTGGATCCAACTACGAGCAGTTCTTC
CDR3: CATSDSGSNYEQFF

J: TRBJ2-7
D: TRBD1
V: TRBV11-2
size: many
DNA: TGTGCCAGCAGAACAACAGGGGGCTTCGGCGAGCAGTACTTC
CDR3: CASRTTGGFGEQYF

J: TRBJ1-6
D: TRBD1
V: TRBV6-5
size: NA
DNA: TGTGCCAGCAGTTCGACAGGGACGAGGTCACCCCTCCACTTT
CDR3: CASSSTGTRSPLHF

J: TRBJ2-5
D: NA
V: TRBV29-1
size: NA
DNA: TGCAGCGTTGAACTCCTCTCCGGGACCCAGTACTTC
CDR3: CSVELLSGTQYF

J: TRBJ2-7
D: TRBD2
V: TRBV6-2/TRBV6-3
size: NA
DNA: TGTGCCAGCAGTTACTCCCTAGCGGAAACTTACGAGCAGTACTTC
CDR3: CASSYSLAETYEQYF